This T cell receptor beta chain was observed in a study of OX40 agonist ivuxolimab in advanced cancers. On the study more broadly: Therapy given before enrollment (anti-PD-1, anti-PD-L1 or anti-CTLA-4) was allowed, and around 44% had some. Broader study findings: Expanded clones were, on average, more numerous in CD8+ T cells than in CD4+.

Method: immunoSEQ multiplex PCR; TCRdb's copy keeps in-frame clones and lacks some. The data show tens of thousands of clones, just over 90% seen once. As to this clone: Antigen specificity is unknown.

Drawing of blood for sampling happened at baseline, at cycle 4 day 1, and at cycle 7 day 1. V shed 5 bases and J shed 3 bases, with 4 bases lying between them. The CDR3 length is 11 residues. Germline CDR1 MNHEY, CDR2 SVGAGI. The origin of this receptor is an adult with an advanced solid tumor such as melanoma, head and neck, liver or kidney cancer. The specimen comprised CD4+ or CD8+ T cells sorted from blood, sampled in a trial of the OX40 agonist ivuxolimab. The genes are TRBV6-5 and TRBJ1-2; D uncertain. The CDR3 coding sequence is TGTGCCAGCAGTACGGACTATGGCTACACCTTC. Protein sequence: CASSTDYGYTF.